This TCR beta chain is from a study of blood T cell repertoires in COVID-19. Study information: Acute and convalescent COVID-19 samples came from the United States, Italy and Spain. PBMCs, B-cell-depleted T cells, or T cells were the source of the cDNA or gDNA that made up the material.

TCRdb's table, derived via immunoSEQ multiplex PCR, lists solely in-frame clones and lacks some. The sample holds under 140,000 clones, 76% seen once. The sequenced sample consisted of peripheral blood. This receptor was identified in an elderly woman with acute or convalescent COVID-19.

As DNA, the CDR3 is TGTGCCAGCAGCTCCAGACAGGGAGAAGAAGGCTACACCTTC. Its translation: CASSSRQGEEGYTF. This sequence joins TRBV3-1 (or the pseudogene TRBV3-2) and TRBJ1-2, with 7 bases identical to TRBD1. Germline loops: CDR1 LGHDT, CDR2 YNNKEL (reference sequence). V shed 5 bases, J shed 8 bases, and the junction held 11 bases outside the gene matches. The CDR3 contains 14 residues.